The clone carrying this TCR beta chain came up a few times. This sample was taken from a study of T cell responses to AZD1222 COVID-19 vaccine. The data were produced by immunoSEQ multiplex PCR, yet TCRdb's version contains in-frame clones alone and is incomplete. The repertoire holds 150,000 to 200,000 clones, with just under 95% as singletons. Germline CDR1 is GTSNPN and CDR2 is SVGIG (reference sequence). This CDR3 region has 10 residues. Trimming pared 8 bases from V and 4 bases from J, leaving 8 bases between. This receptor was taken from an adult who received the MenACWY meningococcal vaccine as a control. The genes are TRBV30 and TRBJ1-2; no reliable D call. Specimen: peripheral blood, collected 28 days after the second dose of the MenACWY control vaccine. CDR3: CALGLYGYTF. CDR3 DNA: TGTGCCCTGGGTCTCTATGGCTACACCTTC.